This passage covers 28 T cell receptor beta chains from one sample sequenced in a study of T cells in Graves' hyperthyroidism and ophthalmopathy. What was amplified from RNA transcripts were TCR beta CDR3 regions. HTBI primers were the set used in a first-round RT-PCR of the TCR CDR3. TCRdb analysed the multiplex PCR reads with MiXCR anew, one entry per CDR3 protein. The top ten hold around two thirds of the sample, which has over 120,000 distinct CDR3 sequences, around 20% seen once. Sequencing was carried out using blood. These receptors all come from a woman aged 50 to 65 with Graves' hyperthyroidism that later progressed to Graves' ophthalmopathy.

At least ten counts were recorded for this clonotype. The rearrangement links TRBV11-2 to TRBJ1-2; D call uncertain. Germline loops: CDR1 SGHAT, CDR2 FQNNGV. CDR3 size: 14 residues. V was cut by 5 bases and J by 8 bases, with 18 bases left in between. CDR3 DNA: TGTGCCAGCAGCCTCTTCAGTGTGGGCAACGGCTACACCTTC. Its protein is CASSLFSVGNGYTF.

The rearrangement links TRBV29-1 to TRBJ1-1; tentative D call: TRBD1 (5 bases). The CDR3 is made up of 17 amino acids. CDR1 SQVTM and CDR2 ANQGSEA come from the germline V gene. V was cut by 6 bases and J by 0 bases, with 23 bases left in between. The CDR3, as DNA: TGCAGCGTGCCTCGGAGGGATGGGGGAATCATGAACACTGAAGCTTTCTTT. Translated: CSVPRRDGGIMNTEAFF.

This clonotype was seen many times. This chain uses TRBV20-1 with TRBJ1-1; 8 nucleotides agree with TRBD1. CDR3 size: 15 residues. Germline assignment: CDR1 DFQATT and CDR2 SNEGSKA (reference sequence). V lost 5 bases to trimming and J lost 4 bases; unmatched junction nucleotides: 12. The CDR3, as DNA: TGCAGTGCTCGACAGGGGTTCTTAATGGGCACTGAAGCTTTCTTT. As protein: CSARQGFLMGTEAFF.

This clonotype was seen ten or more times. The CDR3 region is CASYQPGRGNTEAFF. In DNA, the CDR3 is TGTGCCAGCTATCAGCCGGGACGCGGGAACACTGAAGCTTTCTTT. This chain joins TRBV5-6 and TRBJ1-1; tentative D call: TRBD1 (5 bases). The V and J ends lost 7 bases and 1 base respectively, with 17 bases between them. The CDR3 runs to 15 residues. Germline CDR1 is SGHDT and CDR2 is YYEEEE. Using reference TRBV5-6 and TRBJ1-1 for the parts outside the CDR3, the full variable domain is DAGVTQSPTHLIKTRGQQVTLRCSPKSGHDTVSWYQQALGQGPQFIFQYYEEEERQRGNFPDRFSGHQFPNYSSELNVNALLLGDSALYLCASYQPGRGNTEAFFGQGTRLTVV.

This clonotype was detected a few times. The genes are TRBV5-4 and TRBJ2-5; a weak D match, TRBD1 (5 bases). The V end lost 6 bases, the J end lost 5 bases, and 17 bases lay between the germline ends. CDR1 is SGHNT and CDR2 is YYREEE in the germline V gene (reference sequence). This CDR3 spans 14 amino acids. The CDR3 loop reads CASTQTGRMETQYF. In DNA form, the CDR3 reads TGTGCCAGCACCCAAACAGGAAGAATGGAGACCCAGTACTTC.

This clonotype was counted ten times or more. The chain combines TRBV5-1 with TRBJ2-2; no reliable D call. Trimming cost V 3 bases and J 4 bases, with 16 bases left between them. Germline V lookup: CDR1 SGHRS, CDR2 YFSETQ. The CDR3 loop spans 16 amino acids. Here the CDR3 DNA reads TGCGCCAGCAGCTCTAGGGCGCACGCAGGCACCGGGGAGCTGTTTTTT. Encoded protein: CASSSRAHAGTGELFF.

This clonotype was seen ten or more times. The chain recombines TRBV5-4 with TRBJ1-2; D not resolved. The V gene lost 0 bases and the J gene lost 6 bases, with 6 bases spanning the gap. Per germline, CDR1 SGHNT and CDR2 YYREEE (reference sequence). This CDR3 contains 12 residues. As DNA, the CDR3 is TGTGCCAGCAGCTTGGGGCAGAATGGCTACACCTTC. It translates to CASSLGQNGYTF.

This clonotype came up a few times. The chain has TRBV19 and TRBJ1-5; 8 bases align to TRBD1. CDR1 LNHDA and CDR2 SQIVND come from the germline V gene (reference sequence). The CDR3 covers 17 residues. J was trimmed by 0 bases and V by 2 bases; bases with no gene match: 6. The CDR3 is CASSITGGENSNQPQHF. For the CDR3, the DNA is TGTGCCAGTAGTATAACAGGGGGAGAGAATAGCAATCAGCCCCAGCATTTT.

V gene TRBV5-1 combines with J gene TRBJ2-5; D possibly matches TRBD1 or TRBD2 (6 bases each). The CDR3 loop spans 13 amino acids. The germline gives CDR1 SGHRS, CDR2 YFSETQ. V dropped 2 bases and J dropped 4 bases, with 9 bases sitting between them. The CDR3 sequence: CASSLRGRETQYF. DNA of the CDR3: TGCGCCAGCAGCTTACGGGGGCGAGAGACCCAGTACTTC.

This clonotype was seen ten or more times. The chain employs TRBV7-8 and TRBJ2-7, with D tentatively TRBD2 (5 bases). V was pared by 3 bases and J by 3 bases, with 9 bases between. CDR3 length equals 13 residues. Germline V gene sequence: CDR1 SGHVS, CDR2 FQNEAQ. CDR3 DNA: TGTGCCAGCAGCTTTGGACTTAACTACGAGCAGTACTTC. Translating it yields CASSFGLNYEQYF.

This clonotype appeared many times. The chain couples TRBV11-2 to TRBJ1-2, with D possibly matching TRBD1 (6 bases). The CDR3 runs to 18 residues. Between the trimmed V and J ends, which lost 5 bases and 0 bases, there was a span of 22 bases. Germline assignment: CDR1 SGHAT and CDR2 FQNNGV. CDR3 protein: CASSHFLRDTLTNYGYTF. The CDR3 DNA reads as TGTGCCAGCAGCCATTTCTTAAGGGACACCCTAACTAACTATGGCTACACCTTC.

This clonotype has ten or more counts. The chain combines TRBV30 with TRBJ2-1, with D tentatively TRBD2 (5 bases). CDR1 is GTSNPN, CDR2 SVGIG, per germline (reference sequence). The CDR3 has 13 residues. The ends were cut back, 3 bases at V and 10 bases at J, with 16 bases in the middle. The CDR3 nucleotides are TGTGCCTGGAGAAGAGGTGGGTGGGAGGAGCAGTTCTTC. Its protein is CAWRRGGWEEQFF.

A few counts support this clonotype. The chain links TRBV29-1 to TRBJ2-7; 7 bases are a match to TRBD1. V dropped 5 bases and J dropped 0; count of bases not matched to a gene: 4. Germline CDR1 SQVTM, CDR2 ANQGSEA. The CDR3 contains 13 residues. CDR3 DNA: TGCAGCGTTTTGACAGGGAGCTCCTACGAGCAGTACTTC. Translation: CSVLTGSSYEQYF.

This clonotype was counted ten times or more. V gene TRBV28 combines with J gene TRBJ2-1, with a possible D match to TRBD1 (5 bases). The CDR3 covers 14 residues. Trimming took 5 bases from V and 9 from J, leaving 17 bases between them. Germline CDR1 is MDHEN and CDR2 is SYDVKM. The CDR3 coding sequence is TGTGCCAGCAGTCGGCCGACTGTGGGGCCTGAGCAGTTCTTC. Translated, it gives CASSRPTVGPEQFF.

The chain is built from TRBV28 and TRBJ1-4, with D tentatively TRBD1 (5 bases). This CDR3 is built from 16 residues. V was shortened by 4 bases and J by 6 bases, with 18 bases between the two germline ends. In germline, CDR1 is MDHEN, CDR2 SYDVKM. The CDR3, as DNA: TGTGCCAGCAGTTCCCCTGAACCAAGGGGAGATGAAAAACTGTTTTTT. Translated: CASSSPEPRGDEKLFF.

This clonotype has ten or more counts. This chain links TRBV12-3 or TRBV12-4 with TRBJ1-2; 7 bases are a match to TRBD1. This CDR3 region has 14 residues. J gave up 1 base and V 5 bases, and 4 bases lay outside the gene matches. The CDR3 sequence: CASSPGQSNYGYTF. The CDR3 DNA is TGTGCCAGCAGTCCGGGACAGAGTAACTATGGCTACACCTTC.

The rearrangement joins TRBV11-1 to TRBJ2-7, with D possibly called TRBD1 or TRBD2 (5 bases each). CDR1 is SGHAT, CDR2 FQDESV, per germline (reference sequence). CDR3 length: 16 residues. V was shortened by 8 bases and J by 1 base, with 21 bases between the two germline ends. The CDR3 region has the DNA TGTGCCAGCTCACCACTTTGGGGGTCGGGGTCCTACGAGCAGTACTTC. Protein product: CASSPLWGSGSYEQYF.

There are many counts of this clonotype. V is TRBV18 and J is TRBJ1-3, with unresolved D. CDR1 KGHSH and CDR2 LQKENI come from the germline V gene. This CDR3 is 16 amino acids long. V gave up 6 bases and J gave up 0 bases, with 15 bases separating them. DNA of the CDR3: TGTGCCAGCTCTCCTCCGGCCCTCTTCTCTGGAAACACCATATATTTT. This translates into CASSPPALFSGNTIYF.

The rearrangement links TRBV2 to TRBJ1-5, with TRBD1 as a possible D gene (5 bases). This CDR3 region has 14 residues. V dropped 1 base and J dropped 5 bases, with 9 bases sitting between them. Germline loops: CDR1 SNHLY, CDR2 FYNNEI. The CDR3 DNA reads TGTGCCAGCAGTGAAGGAGGGGCCGATCAGCCCCAGCATTTT. This translates into CASSEGGADQPQHF.

This clonotype was recorded at least ten times. The chain carries TRBV5-1 and TRBJ2-1; the D call may be TRBD1 or TRBD2 (8 bases each). The V end was cut by 7 bases, the J end by 4 bases, with 27 bases between. The CDR3 is 18 amino acids. Germline V gene lookup returns CDR1 SGHRS and CDR2 YFSETQ. The CDR3 loop reads CASRRTGSTSGLYNEQFF. The DNA for the CDR3 is TGCGCCAGCCGAAGGACAGGGTCAACTAGCGGATTATACAATGAGCAGTTCTTC.

This clonotype was counted ten times or more. V usage is TRBV11-2 and J usage is TRBJ2-1, with 9 bases aligning to TRBD1. From germline, CDR1 is SGHAT and CDR2 FQNNGV. CDR3 length: 13 residues. The V segment lost 6 bases and the J segment 8 bases; nucleotides outside the gene matches: 5. The CDR3 DNA reads TGTGCCAGCAGTAGGGACAGGGTCTATGAGCAGTTCTTC. Encoded protein: CASSRDRVYEQFF.

In this sample, this clonotype turned up many times. The chain links TRBV6-4 to TRBJ1-2; maybe TRBD1 (5 bases). V was trimmed by 2 bases and J by 4 bases, leaving 8 bases between them. Germline V gene lookup returns CDR1 MRHNA and CDR2 SNTAGT. This CDR3 is built from 13 residues. CDR3 loop: CASSDGGIYGYTF. CDR3 DNA: TGTGCCAGCAGTGACGGGGGTATCTATGGCTACACCTTC.

The chain couples TRBV6-1 to TRBJ2-1; D is undetermined. Trimming removed 4 bases from V and 4 bases from J, with 5 bases in between. The CDR3 spans 12 residues. Germline lookup yields CDR1 MNHNS and CDR2 SASEGT. CDR3 in DNA: TGTGCCAGCAGTGTAAATTACAATGAGCAGTTCTTC. Its protein is CASSVNYNEQFF.

This clonotype has more than one count but fewer than ten. A much larger clone is a single base away; this may be a read error. V and J are TRBV5-1 and TRBJ2-3; D possibly matches TRBD1 or TRBD2 (5 bases each). V was clipped by 0 bases and J by 4 bases, with 12 bases between them. The CDR3 length is 15 residues. The germline CDR1 and CDR2 sequences are SGHRS and YFSETQ. This CDR3 reads CASSLEGRGPDTQYF. The CDR3 nucleotides are TGCGCCAGCAGCTTGGAGGGACGGGGACCAGATACGCAGTATTTT.

This clonotype was recorded a few times. CDR3 sequence (DNA): TGTGCCAGCAGTCCCGGGACTAGAGGCGAGCAGTTCTTC. This translates into CASSPGTRGEQFF. This chain links TRBV12-3 or TRBV12-4 with TRBJ2-1; 8 bases agree with TRBD2. The CDR3 runs to 13 residues. The J segment lost 10 bases and the V segment lost 5 bases, leaving 7 bases of the junction unmatched.

This clonotype was detected many times. The chain is built from TRBV18 and TRBJ2-7; possibly TRBD2 for D (6 bases). Germline CDR1 and CDR2: KGHSH and LQKENI. The germline V and J ends were trimmed by 4 bases and 3 bases, with 10 bases remaining between them. The CDR3 has 13 residues. This CDR3 reads CASSQAGGYEQYF. In nucleotides, the CDR3 is TGTGCCAGCTCACAGGCCGGGGGCTACGAGCAGTACTTC.

This clonotype was counted between two and nine times. The chain employs TRBV2 and TRBJ2-1; no clear D. Germline V gives CDR1 SNHLY, CDR2 FYNNEI. V lost 2 bases, J lost 4 bases, and 12 bases lay in between. The CDR3 loop spans 15 amino acids. The CDR3 nucleotides are TGTGCCAGCAGTGAATACCGGGCCCCGTACAATGAGCAGTTCTTC. It encodes CASSEYRAPYNEQFF. Looking up the rest from reference TRBV2 and TRBJ2-1 gives the full variable domain: EPEVTQTPSHQVTQMGQEVILRCVPISNHLYFYWYRQILGQKVEFLVSFYNNEISEKSEIFDDQFSVERPDGSNFTLKIRSTKLEDSAMYFCASSEYRAPYNEQFFGPGTRLTVL.

This clonotype was detected ten times or more. The CDR3 sequence is CSAEGTRVHEQYF. The CDR3 DNA reads TGCAGTGCCGAGGGGACTAGGGTACACGAGCAGTACTTC. The chain links TRBV20-1 to TRBJ2-7; 8 bases fit TRBD2. Germline V gene data show CDR1 as DFQATT and CDR2 as SNEGSKA (reference sequence). J gave up 5 bases and V 6 bases, and 9 bases lay outside the gene matches. The CDR3 runs 13 residues.